One sample yielded the 5 T cell receptor beta chains listed below, sequenced in a study of T cells in Graves' hyperthyroidism and ophthalmopathy. The CDR3 regions of TCR beta were amplified from RNA transcripts. HTBI primers drove first-round RT-PCR of the TCR CDR3. One entry per CDR3 protein results from TCRdb running MiXCR on the multiplex PCR reads. The sample contains some 560,000 distinct CDR3 sequences, 15% to 17% of which appear only once. Sequences were obtained from blood. Receptor source: a woman under 40 with Graves' hyperthyroidism.

This clonotype was detected a few times. The chain links TRBV24-1 to TRBJ2-2; TRBD2 matches 8 bases. This CDR3 has 16 residues. Looked up from germline, CDR1 is KGHDR and CDR2 is SFDVKD. With V trimmed by 4 bases and J by 1 base, 4 bases remained unmatched. The CDR3 nucleotides are TGTGCCACCAGTGACCAAACTAGCGGGAACACCGGGGAGCTGTTTTTT. It specifies CATSDQTSGNTGELFF.

This clonotype appeared a few times. CDR3: CASSLGTASLNTEAFF. The CDR3 DNA sequence: TGTGCCAGCAGCTTGGGGACCGCGAGCTTGAACACTGAAGCTTTCTTT. The chain combines TRBV11-2 with TRBJ1-1, with D perhaps matching TRBD1 (5 bases). V was trimmed by 3 bases and J by 0 bases, leaving 14 bases between them. Per the germline V gene, CDR1 is SGHAT and CDR2 is FQNNGV. The CDR3 extends over 16 amino acids.

This clonotype appeared many times. The chain is built from TRBV6-2 or TRBV6-3 and TRBJ1-1; D is unresolved. V was shortened by 0 bases and J by 3 bases, with 8 bases between the two germline ends. CDR3 size: 14 residues. Looked up from germline, CDR1 is MNHEY and CDR2 is SVGEGT. The CDR3 nucleotides read TGTGCCAGCAGTTACTCGAGCGGCGACACTGAAGCTTTCTTT. Translation gives CASSYSSGDTEAFF.

The V gene is TRBV15, the J gene TRBJ2-5, with D tentatively TRBD2 (6 bases). V was cut by 5 bases and J by 3 bases, with 25 bases left in between. The CDR3 consists of 18 residues. CDR1 is LNHNV, CDR2 YYDKDF, per germline (reference sequence). CDR3 nucleotide sequence: TGTGCCACCAGCTCAGTTTATAGCGGAACGGGATCAAAAGAGACCCAGTACTTC. It specifies CATSSVYSGTGSKETQYF.

There are many counts of this clonotype. The V gene is TRBV6-1, the J gene TRBJ2-3; D is possibly TRBD2 (8 bases). The CDR3 is made up of 16 amino acids. The germline CDR1 and CDR2 sequences are MNHNS and SASEGT. V lost 7 bases to trimming and J lost 2 bases, with 19 bases between them. This chain's CDR3 is CASTLPGGGDTDTQYF. The CDR3 nucleotides read TGTGCCAGCACTCTCCCGGGAGGGGGCGACACAGATACGCAGTATTTT.